This entry lists 25 T cell receptor beta chains sequenced from one sample in a study of T cells in Graves' hyperthyroidism and ophthalmopathy. RNA transcripts gave rise to amplified TCR beta CDR3 regions. The TCR CDR3 first-round RT-PCR relied on the HTBI primer set. TCRdb re-derived calls from the multiplex PCR reads in MiXCR, one entry per CDR3 protein. The top ten clones hold over 3.5% of a sample with 640,000 or so distinct CDR3 sequences, approximately 14% of them seen once. The specimen sequenced was blood. These TCRs come from a woman between 40 and 50 years old with Graves' ophthalmopathy.

This clonotype occurred many times. The chain links TRBV5-1 to TRBJ1-1; no definite D call. Germline CDR1 is SGHRS and CDR2 is YFSETQ. Trimming removed 0 bases from V and 1 base from J, with 7 bases in between. The CDR3 covers 14 residues. CDR3 nucleotide sequence: TGCGCCAGCAGCTTGGATTCGGGGAACACTGAAGCTTTCTTT. Protein: CASSLDSGNTEAFF.

This clonotype was found many times. V and J are TRBV6-1 and TRBJ1-5; D possibly corresponds to TRBD1 (6 bases). Trimming shortened V by 6 bases and J by 1 base, and 13 bases separated the two germline ends. Germline loops: CDR1 MNHNS, CDR2 SASEGT. This CDR3 region has 15 residues. The CDR3 is CASRRYRDSNQPQHF. CDR3 bases: TGTGCCAGCAGAAGATACAGGGACAGCAATCAGCCCCAGCATTTT.

This clonotype was found many times. V is TRBV28 and J is TRBJ2-2; D unclear. The germline CDR1 and CDR2 sequences are MDHEN and SYDVKM. V shed 6 bases and J shed 8 bases, with 10 bases lying between them. The CDR3 covers 12 residues. CDR3 nucleotides: TGTGCCAGCAGCGACGGGTTAGGGGAGCTGTTTTTT. Protein sequence: CASSDGLGELFF.

Only a few counts were recorded for this clonotype. V gene TRBV28 combines with J gene TRBJ1-3; possibly TRBD1 for D (5 bases). In germline, CDR1 is MDHEN, CDR2 SYDVKM. V was shortened by 6 bases and J by 7 bases, with 25 bases between the two germline ends. The CDR3 sequence is 17 residues long. CDR3 protein: CASSILPGGSSGNTIYF. The CDR3 DNA reads TGTGCCAGCAGCATACTACCCGGGGGGTCAAGCGGGAACACCATATATTTT.

This clonotype was observed a few times. The chain joins TRBV6-5 to TRBJ2-7; D may be TRBD1 or TRBD2 (5 bases each). Trimming took off 3 bases at V and 7 bases at J, with 10 bases between the two ends. Germline-derived CDR1 and CDR2 are MNHEY and SVGAGI. The CDR3 length is 12 residues. The CDR3 DNA follows: TGTGCCAGCAGTTATGGGACGGGGGAGCAGTACTTC. This gives the protein CASSYGTGEQYF.

J is TRBJ1-2 and V is TRBV27; D perhaps matches TRBD1 (5 bases). The CDR3 spans 11 residues. Germline V lookup: CDR1 MNHEY, CDR2 SMNVEV (reference sequence). Trimming shortened V by 6 bases and J by 9 bases, and 11 bases separated the two germline ends. DNA for the CDR3: TGTGCCAGCAGACCCCCGGACAGCTACACCTTC. It codes for CASRPPDSYTF.

This clonotype has just a few counts. The chain carries TRBV6-5 and TRBJ1-5; unclear D gene. The CDR3 runs to 15 residues. V lost 0 bases and J 6 bases, leaving 12 bases between the germline ends. Per the germline V gene, CDR1 is MNHEY and CDR2 is SVGAGI. The CDR3 sequence: CASSYSLGSSQPQHF. The CDR3 DNA reads TGTGCCAGCAGTTACTCTCTTGGGTCGTCTCAGCCCCAGCATTTT.

This clonotype was seen many times. The CDR3 here is CASSIQRDRVAEAFF. As DNA, the CDR3 is TGTGCCAGTAGTATCCAACGGGACAGGGTGGCTGAAGCTTTCTTT. The chain recombines TRBV19 with TRBJ1-1; the match to TRBD1 covers 9 bases. With 3 bases clipped from V and 6 bases from J, the junction kept 8 bases outside the gene matches. This CDR3 spans 15 amino acids. Germline loops: CDR1 LNHDA, CDR2 SQIVND (reference sequence).

This clonotype came up a few times. A much larger clonotype is one base distant, so this may be a read error. The rearrangement links TRBV28 to TRBJ2-2; maybe TRBD1 (7 bases). Germline V lookup: CDR1 MDHEN, CDR2 SYDVKM. The CDR3 extends over 19 amino acids. Between the trimmed V and J ends, which lost 6 bases and 6 bases, there was a span of 29 bases. CDR3 residues: CASSSDYLRDSEVAGELFF. For the CDR3, the DNA is TGTGCCAGCAGCTCGGACTACCTCCGGGACAGCGAGGTCGCCGGGGAGCTGTTTTTT.

This clonotype was recorded many times. J is TRBJ2-7 and V is TRBV5-8; the match to TRBD2 covers 8 bases. Per the germline V gene, CDR1 is SGHTS and CDR2 is YDEGEE. The CDR3 is 14 amino acids. V dropped 4 bases and J dropped 3; count of bases not matched to a gene: 6. Here the CDR3 DNA reads TGTGCCAGCAGCCGGATAACTAGCGGCTACGAGCAGTACTTC. Its protein is CASSRITSGYEQYF. The full variable domain, in which reference TRBV5-8 and TRBJ2-7 provide the parts outside the CDR3, is EAGVTQSPTHLIKTRGQQATLRCSPISGHTSVYWYQQALGLGLQFLLWYDEGEERNRGNFPPRFSGRQFPNYSSELNVNALELEDSALYLCASSRITSGYEQYFGPGTRLTVT.

The V call is TRBV28, the J call TRBJ1-3; TRBD1 aligns across 7 bases. J was trimmed by 3 bases and V by 6 bases; bases with no gene match: 2. Looked up from germline, CDR1 is MDHEN and CDR2 is SYDVKM. This CDR3 contains 13 residues. CDR3 bases: TGTGCCAGCAGAGGGACAGTTGGAAACACCATATATTTT. Encoded protein: CASRGTVGNTIYF.

Many counts were recorded for this clonotype. The V and J genes are TRBV11-2 and TRBJ2-7, with D perhaps TRBD1 (6 bases). Germline V gives CDR1 SGHAT, CDR2 FQNNGV. There are 17 residues in the CDR3. Trimming took 5 bases from V and 0 from J, leaving 20 bases between them. Written as DNA, the CDR3 is TGTGCCAGCAGCCTCACCGGGACATCTTTAAGCTCCTACGAGCAGTACTTC. Translation: CASSLTGTSLSSYEQYF. The full variable domain, with the rest looked up from reference TRBV11-2 and TRBJ2-7, is EAGVAQSPRYKIIEKRQSVAFWCNPISGHATLYWYQQILGQGPKLLIQFQNNGVVDDSQLPKDRFSAERLKGVDSTLKIQPAKLEDSAVYLCASSLTGTSLSSYEQYFGPGTRLTVT.

At least ten counts were recorded for this clonotype. V gene TRBV28 combines with J gene TRBJ2-7; D call uncertain. Germline CDR1 and CDR2: MDHEN and SYDVKM. This CDR3 has 12 amino acids. V lost 0 bases, J lost 1 base, and 1 base lay in between. CDR3 protein: CASSLWSYEQYF. For the CDR3, the DNA is TGTGCCAGCAGTTTATGGTCCTACGAGCAGTACTTC.

This clonotype was found a few times. For the CDR3, the DNA is TGTGCCTGGGCCACAGGGGTCCAAGAGACCCAGTACTTC. Amino acids: CAWATGVQETQYF. The rearrangement joins TRBV30 to TRBJ2-5; 7 bases are shared with TRBD1. With V trimmed by 5 bases and J by 1 base, 4 bases remained unmatched. The germline gives CDR1 GTSNPN, CDR2 SVGIG (reference sequence). CDR3 length: 13 amino acids.

This clonotype was detected many times. The rearrangement uses TRBV7-3 and TRBJ2-2; 11 bases agree with TRBD1. The CDR3 loop spans 17 amino acids. Per the germline V gene, CDR1 is SGHTA and CDR2 is FQGTGA. V shed 1 base and J 0 bases; nucleotides not matched to a gene: 1. This chain's CDR3 is CASSLRGQGANTGELFF. As DNA, the CDR3 is TGTGCCAGCAGCTTAAGGGGACAGGGGGCGAACACCGGGGAGCTGTTTTTT. The variable domain in full, with the rest retrieved from reference TRBV7-3 and TRBJ2-2, is GAGVSQTPSNKVTEKGKYVELRCDPISGHTALYWYRQSLGQGPEFLIYFQGTGAADDSGLPNDRFFAVRPEGSVSTLKIQRTERGDSAVYLCASSLRGQGANTGELFFGEGSRLTVL.

This clonotype appeared a single time. A much larger clone sits a single nucleotide away, making a read error possible. The chain is built from TRBV10-1 and TRBJ2-5, with a possible D match to TRBD2 (6 bases). The CDR3 spans 14 residues. V was clipped by 6 bases and J by 4 bases, with 15 bases between them. Per germline, CDR1 WNHNN and CDR2 SYGVQD (reference sequence). The CDR3 coding sequence is TGCGCCAGCAGACGCGGGACGCGGGGAGAGACCCAGTACTTC. Translated, it gives CASRRGTRGETQYF.

The chain has TRBV11-1 and TRBJ1-1; the D gene is possibly TRBD1 (6 bases). This CDR3 contains 18 residues. Germline loops: CDR1 SGHAT, CDR2 FQDESV (reference sequence). Trimming pared 4 bases from V and 4 bases from J, leaving 25 bases between. The DNA of the CDR3 is TGTGCCAGCAGCTACCCCGGACAGAGAGACCTGGGGGCCACTGAAGCTTTCTTT. Its protein product is CASSYPGQRDLGATEAFF.

The chain carries TRBV27 and TRBJ1-2, with D perhaps matching TRBD1 (5 bases). This CDR3 is 13 amino acids long. V was pared by 6 bases and J by 6 bases, with 14 bases between. Germline V gene lookup returns CDR1 MNHEY and CDR2 SMNVEV (reference sequence). CDR3 coding DNA: TGTGCCAGCAGCCCATGGGGGGACCATGGCTACACCTTC. Amino acids: CASSPWGDHGYTF.

This clonotype was picked up many times. The chain couples TRBV28 to TRBJ2-7; unclear D gene. V lost 5 bases and J lost 7, with 21 bases in between. This CDR3 is built from 15 residues. The V gene's germline CDR1 is MDHEN and CDR2 SYDVKM. CDR3 sequence: CASSQQGYRSGEQYF. The CDR3 DNA follows: TGTGCCAGCAGTCAACAAGGGTACCGGTCTGGGGAGCAGTACTTC.

CDR3 in DNA: TGTGCCAGCAGTTATTCAACCGGGACGTTAACCTACGAGCAGTACTTC. It codes for CASSYSTGTLTYEQYF. V usage is TRBV6-2 or TRBV6-3 and J usage is TRBJ2-7, with D perhaps being TRBD1 or TRBD2 (5 bases each). This CDR3 is built from 16 residues. V was pared by 3 bases and J by 2 bases, with 17 bases between. Looked up from germline, CDR1 is MNHEY and CDR2 is SVGEGT.

This clonotype was counted many times. This chain uses TRBV29-1 with TRBJ2-5; D is unresolved. Germline values: CDR1 SQVTM, CDR2 ANQGSEA. The CDR3 sequence is 10 residues long. With 7 bases removed from V and 9 bases from J, the gap between germline ends came to 12 bases. The DNA of the CDR3 is TGCAGCGCTGTGGGTGACTCCCAGTACTTC. This codes for CSAVGDSQYF.

This clonotype has ten or more counts. V usage is TRBV12-3 or TRBV12-4 and J usage is TRBJ1-2; possible D gene TRBD1, 6 bases. V shed 2 bases and J shed 3 bases, with 7 bases lying between them. The CDR3 has 13 amino acids. DNA for the CDR3: TGTGCCAGCAGTTTAAACAGGGACTATGGCTACACCTTC. Its protein is CASSLNRDYGYTF.

This clonotype was counted ten times or more. CDR3 nucleotide sequence: TGTGCCAGCAGTCACGGGACAGGGGGCGAGACCCAGTACTTC. Amino acids: CASSHGTGGETQYF. J is TRBJ2-5 and V is TRBV28; TRBD1 matches at 12 bases. Trimming at V came to 5 bases and at J to 5 bases, leaving 3 bases not matched to a gene. This CDR3 spans 14 amino acids. CDR1 MDHEN and CDR2 SYDVKM come from the germline V gene.

Many counts were recorded for this clonotype. The chain has TRBV7-9 and TRBJ1-5; 8 nucleotides agree with TRBD1. The CDR3 totals 15 residues. J lost 6 bases, V lost 3 bases, and 7 bases had no gene match. CDR1 SEHNR and CDR2 FQNEAQ come from the germline V gene (reference sequence). The CDR3 sequence: CASSLTGDVGQPQHF. DNA of the CDR3: TGTGCCAGCAGCTTGACAGGGGATGTCGGTCAGCCCCAGCATTTT.

The table lists this clonotype with many counts. The V call is TRBV6-2 or TRBV6-3, the J call TRBJ2-2; D possibly corresponds to TRBD1 (5 bases). Germline V gives CDR1 MNHEY, CDR2 SVGEGT. This CDR3 region has 15 residues. V was cut by 6 bases and J by 10 bases, with 21 bases left in between. CDR3 residues: CASSLDSSTPEELFF. The CDR3 nucleotides read TGTGCCAGCAGCCTAGACAGCTCAACACCGGAGGAGCTGTTTTTT.